These 31 T cell receptor beta chains originate from one sample sequenced in a study of glioma-infiltrating T cells. Using RNA template, CDR3s of TCR alpha and beta were amplified with iRepertoire arm-PCR. TCRdb re-called the multiplex PCR reads through MiXCR, storing one row per CDR3 protein. The sample lists about 140,000 distinct CDR3 sequences, 30% to 40% occurring once. Sequencing used glioma tissue, nonneoplastic brain tissue, or PBMCs (not recorded which). Receptor source: a human donor with low-grade glioma or glioblastoma, undergoing nonglioma brain surgery, or in good health (not recorded which).

The rearrangement joins TRBV27 to TRBJ1-5, with D perhaps matching TRBD1 (5 bases). The CDR3 has 13 residues. Deletions cut 4 bases from V and 10 bases from J, with 14 bases between. Per the germline V gene, CDR1 is MNHEY and CDR2 is SMNVEV (reference sequence). DNA for the CDR3: TGTGCCAGCAGTTCCACACCGGGGCATCCCCAGCATTTT. Its translation: CASSSTPGHPQHF.

Concerning this clonotype itself: With a much larger clone just one base away, this may be a read error. The chain carries TRBV6-1 and TRBJ2-5; maybe TRBD2 (7 bases). This CDR3 is 14 amino acids long. V was clipped by 6 bases and J by 5 bases, with 16 bases between them. Per the germline V gene, CDR1 is MNHNS and CDR2 is SASEGT. The CDR3 here is CASRRGGRGETQYF. DNA for the CDR3: TGTGCCAGCAGACGCGGGGGCCGGGGGGAGACCCAGTACTTC.

Regarding this clonotype: One junction end disagrees with the germline gene, perhaps due to a read error. The chain uses TRBV7-2 and TRBJ2-7; 7 bases map to TRBD1. The CDR3 is made up of 14 amino acids. Germline values: CDR1 SGHTA, CDR2 FQGNSA. CDR3 DNA sequence: TGTGCCAGCAGCCCGACAGGGTACTCCTACGGGCAGTACTTC. Residues: CASSPTGYSYGQYF. Full variable domain (missing parts from reference TRBV7-2 and TRBJ2-7): GAGVSQSPSNKVTEKGKDVELRCDPISGHTALYWYRQSLGQGLEFLIYFQGNSAPDKSGLPSDRFSAERTGGSVSTLTIQRTQQEDSAVYLCASSPTGYSYGQYFGPGTRLTVT.

This clonotype has a single count. CDR3 bases: TGTGCCAGCAGCTTCGGACAGGGGGGCGGCTACACCTTC. This codes for CASSFGQGGGYTF. This sequence joins TRBV7-2 and TRBJ1-2; 10 bases match TRBD1. CDR1 is SGHTA, CDR2 FQGNSA, per germline. V trimming: 3 bases; J trimming: 8 bases; junction bases outside the gene matches: 3. The CDR3 is made up of 13 amino acids.

This clonotype was seen a few times. The V gene is TRBV7-2, the J gene TRBJ2-1; 12 positions agree with TRBD2. V gave up 2 bases and J gave up 7 bases; unmatched junction bases: 15. Germline V CDR1 and CDR2: SGHTA, FQGNSA. CDR3 size: 19 residues. CDR3 residues: CASSLRTSGIPSKMNEQFF. The DNA for the CDR3 is TGTGCCAGCAGCTTAAGGACTAGCGGGATCCCGTCGAAGATGAATGAGCAGTTCTTC.

This clonotype occurred a few times. This sequence joins TRBV27 and TRBJ1-5; D unclear. Per germline, CDR1 MNHEY and CDR2 SMNVEV (reference sequence). Trimming cost V 0 bases and J 3 bases, with 9 bases left between them. CDR3 length: 15 residues. The CDR3 bases are TGTGCCAGCAGTTTATCGAGTCTGTCCAATCAGCCCCAGCATTTT. The encoded protein is CASSLSSLSNQPQHF.

The chain combines TRBV20-1 with TRBJ2-1; 9 bases map to TRBD2. The germline gives CDR1 DFQATT, CDR2 SNEGSKA (reference sequence). This CDR3 spans 12 amino acids. V dropped 8 bases and J dropped 13; count of bases not matched to a gene: 12. In DNA form, the CDR3 reads TGCAGTACTCAAAAACCGGGACTAGCCCAGTTCTTC. Amino acids: CSTQKPGLAQFF.

The chain couples TRBV10-3 to TRBJ1-2, with a tentative D call TRBD1 (6 bases). V shed 6 bases and J shed 4 bases, with 18 bases lying between them. CDR1 ENHRY and CDR2 SYGVKD come from the germline V gene. The CDR3 runs 15 residues. The CDR3 nucleotides are TGTGCCATCAGCCAGGCCGGAGGGGGTCTCTATGGCTACACCTTC. Translated, it gives CAISQAGGGLYGYTF.

This clonotype was recorded a few times. The chain couples TRBV7-2 to TRBJ2-1; D unclear. Germline V CDR1 and CDR2: SGHTA, FQGNSA. Trimming took 1 base from V and 6 from J, leaving 7 bases between them. The CDR3 contains 13 residues. The chain's CDR3 is CASSLDKINEQFF. The DNA for the CDR3 is TGTGCCAGCAGCTTAGACAAAATCAATGAGCAGTTCTTC.

V gene TRBV2 combines with J gene TRBJ1-1; no reliable D call. Germline values: CDR1 SNHLY, CDR2 FYNNEI. V lost 0 bases to trimming and J lost 5 bases, with 13 bases between them. The CDR3 has 15 amino acids. The CDR3 DNA reads TGTGCCAGCAGTGAAGCCTACAGCGGGAAAACTGAAGCTTTCTTT. It translates to CASSEAYSGKTEAFF.

The gene calls are TRBV11-1 and TRBJ2-5, with D maybe TRBD2 (6 bases). Trimming left V 5 bases short and J 1 base short, with 11 bases between. The CDR3 consists of 14 residues. Germline CDR1 SGHAT, CDR2 FQDESV (reference sequence). CDR3 sequence reads: CASSRRGTQETQYF. The CDR3 DNA is TGTGCCAGCAGCCGTCGCGGGACCCAAGAGACCCAGTACTTC. The full variable domain, with the rest looked up from reference TRBV11-1 and TRBJ2-5, is EAEVAQSPRYKITEKSQAVAFWCDPISGHATLYWYRQILGQGPELLVQFQDESVVDDSQLPKDRFSAERLKGVDSTLKIQPAELGDSAMYLCASSRRGTQETQYFGPGTRLLVL.

In this sample, this clonotype turned up many times. The chain employs TRBV7-8 and TRBJ1-1; tentatively, D is TRBD1 (6 bases). Trimming took off 5 bases at V and 0 bases at J, with 19 bases between the two ends. The V gene's germline CDR1 is SGHVS and CDR2 FQNEAQ. CDR3 length equals 17 residues. CDR3 residues: CASSPTAYGGLNTEAFF. In DNA form, the CDR3 reads TGTGCCAGCAGCCCGACCGCCTACGGGGGCTTGAACACTGAAGCTTTCTTT. The whole variable domain, remainder taken from reference TRBV7-8 and TRBJ1-1, is GAGVSQSPRYKVAKRGQDVALRCDPISGHVSLFWYQQALGQGPEFLTYFQNEAQLDKSGLPSDRFFAERPEGSVSTLKIQRTQQEDSAVYLCASSPTAYGGLNTEAFFGQGTRLTVV.

V and J are TRBV28 and TRBJ2-7; a possible D gene is TRBD1 (6 bases). This CDR3 is 12 amino acids long. Germline CDR1 is MDHEN and CDR2 is SYDVKM. The V gene lost 6 bases and the J gene lost 3 bases, with 9 bases spanning the gap. The CDR3: CASSMDSYEQYF. The CDR3 DNA reads as TGTGCCAGCAGCATGGACAGCTACGAGCAGTACTTC.

The J gene is TRBJ1-3, the V gene TRBV3-1; no reliable D call. CDR1 LGHDT and CDR2 YNNKEL come from the germline V gene (reference sequence). The CDR3 covers 15 residues. V was pared by 8 bases and J by 2 bases, with 16 bases between. CDR3 DNA: TGTGCCAGCCGAACACAGAGCGCCGCTGGAAACACCATATATTTT. Translated: CASRTQSAAGNTIYF. The whole variable domain, filled in from reference TRBV3-1 and TRBJ1-3, reads DTAVSQTPKYLVTQMGNDKSIKCEQNLGHDTMYWYKQDSKKFLKIMFSYNNKELIINETVPNRFSPKSPDKAHLNLHINSLELGDSAVYFCASRTQSAAGNTIYFGEGSWLTVV.

The rearrangement links TRBV29-1 to TRBJ2-1, with no clear D. Germline values: CDR1 SQVTM, CDR2 ANQGSEA. The CDR3 loop spans 12 amino acids. Deletions cut 8 bases from V and 3 bases from J, with 11 bases between. The CDR3 DNA sequence: TGCAGCACCCGACTGGGCTACAATGAGCAGTTCTTC. Amino acid sequence: CSTRLGYNEQFF.

The rearrangement joins TRBV6-1 to TRBJ2-2; perhaps TRBD1 as D (6 bases). Looked up from germline, CDR1 is MNHNS and CDR2 is SASEGT. V was clipped by 8 bases and J by 0 bases, with 10 bases between them. This CDR3 region has 14 residues. The DNA of the CDR3 is TGTGCCAGCCGCAGGGGAACGAACACCGGGGAGCTGTTTTTT. Translating it yields CASRRGTNTGELFF.

The chain links TRBV6-2 or TRBV6-3 to TRBJ2-7, with TRBD1 identical over 7 bases. The junction had 6 bases not matched to a gene; V was cut back by 4 bases and J by 0 bases. The CDR3 extends over 15 amino acids. Germline assignment: CDR1 MNHEY and CDR2 SVGEGT. CDR3 sequence: CASSSQGVFSYEQYF. The CDR3 coding sequence is TGTGCCAGCAGTTCCCAGGGGGTGTTCTCCTACGAGCAGTACTTC.

This clonotype was seen more than once but under ten times. This chain uses TRBV7-2 with TRBJ2-3; D gene uncertain. Looked up from germline, CDR1 is SGHTA and CDR2 is FQGNSA. The CDR3 contains 13 residues. V lost 1 base and J 3 bases, leaving 5 bases between the germline ends. The CDR3 protein is CASSLDPTDTQYF. The CDR3 nucleotides are TGTGCCAGCAGCTTAGACCCGACAGATACGCAGTATTTT.

With regard to this clonotype: A read error may explain this, as a much larger clone is one base away. The chain recombines TRBV6-5 with TRBJ2-5; D is uncertain. The CDR3 extends over 13 amino acids. In germline, CDR1 is MNHEY, CDR2 SVGAGI. The CDR3 coding sequence is TGTGCCTGCAGTTACCCAGGTCAAGAGACCCAGTACTTC. It is translated as CACSYPGQETQYF.

The rearrangement joins TRBV12-3 or TRBV12-4 to TRBJ1-2; D unresolved. V was shortened by 8 bases and J by 3 bases, with 10 bases between the two germline ends. The CDR3 has 12 residues. The CDR3 DNA reads TGTGCCAGCCTAACAGAAGACTATGGCTACACCTTC. Translation: CASLTEDYGYTF.

This clonotype was found many times. This rearrangement joins TRBV6-2 or TRBV6-3 to TRBJ1-1; 8 bases line up with TRBD1. Trimming took 8 bases from V and 7 from J; bases not matched to a gene: 18. The germline V gene has CDR1 MNHEY and CDR2 SVGEGT. The CDR3 consists of 16 residues. The CDR3 reads CASLQGAGAGESEAFF. In DNA form, the CDR3 reads TGTGCCAGCCTTCAGGGGGCAGGAGCGGGAGAGAGTGAAGCTTTCTTT.

The chain recombines TRBV20-1 with TRBJ2-7; a weak D match, TRBD1 (5 bases). Between the trimmed V and J ends, which lost 2 bases and 6 bases, there was a span of 14 bases. This CDR3 is 13 amino acids long. Germline values: CDR1 DFQATT, CDR2 SNEGSKA (reference sequence). CDR3 DNA: TGCAGTGCTAGACGGGCAGGGCTTCTCGAGCAGTACTTC. Amino acid sequence: CSARRAGLLEQYF.

This chain connects TRBV28 to TRBJ2-7; 9 bases map to TRBD1. The CDR3 loop spans 15 amino acids. From germline, CDR1 is MDHEN and CDR2 SYDVKM. V shed 5 bases and J 6 bases; nucleotides not matched to a gene: 11. This CDR3 reads CASSLSGTGRLEQYF. The CDR3 DNA reads as TGTGCCAGCAGTCTATCCGGGACAGGGCGTCTCGAGCAGTACTTC.

The chain links TRBV7-6 to TRBJ2-1; no clear D. Trimming took 5 bases from V and 10 from J, leaving 15 bases between them. Germline values: CDR1 SGHVS, CDR2 FNYEAQ. CDR3 size: 13 residues. The CDR3 loop reads CASSPESAFEQFF. CDR3 DNA: TGTGCCAGCAGCCCAGAGAGTGCGTTCGAGCAGTTCTTC.

V usage is TRBV20-1 and J usage is TRBJ2-3; the D call may be TRBD1 or TRBD2 (6 bases each). Germline V CDR1 and CDR2: DFQATT, SNEGSKA (reference sequence). This CDR3 spans 15 amino acids. V gave up 0 bases and J gave up 4 bases, with 14 bases separating them. CDR3 in amino acids: CSARDPLRGPDTQYF. CDR3 nucleotide sequence: TGCAGTGCTAGAGATCCCCTCCGGGGGCCAGATACGCAGTATTTT.

In this sample, this clonotype turned up a few times. The chain joins TRBV6-1 to TRBJ2-1; 11 bases agree with TRBD2. The CDR3 is 18 amino acids. V shed 7 bases and J 5 bases; nucleotides not matched to a gene: 16. Germline assignment: CDR1 MNHNS and CDR2 SASEGT. For the CDR3, the DNA is TGTGCCAGCAAGACTAGCGGGATGAAAGTAGGGCACCACAATGAGCAGTTCTTC. It codes for CASKTSGMKVGHHNEQFF.

This clonotype was counted at least ten times. The genes are TRBV20-1 and TRBJ2-3; the D gene is possibly TRBD2 (5 bases). V was cut by 0 bases and J by 2 bases, with 12 bases left in between. Germline V lookup: CDR1 DFQATT, CDR2 SNEGSKA (reference sequence). This CDR3 spans 15 amino acids. The CDR3 region has the DNA TGCAGTGCTAGAGAGTCAGCGGACCTCACAGATACGCAGTATTTT. Translation: CSARESADLTDTQYF.

The genes are TRBV6-1 and TRBJ2-1, with D perhaps assigned TRBD1 or TRBD2 (5 bases each). From germline, CDR1 is MNHNS and CDR2 SASEGT. V was clipped by 8 bases and J by 5 bases, with 16 bases between them. This CDR3 has 14 amino acids. Here the CDR3 DNA reads TGTGCCAGCGGGGGAAAGGGCGCCCACAATGAGCAGTTCTTC. Translation gives CASGGKGAHNEQFF.

The sample holds a few counts of this clonotype. The rearrangement joins TRBV10-3 to TRBJ2-3; TRBD1 is a possible D gene (6 bases). Germline V gene sequence: CDR1 ENHRY, CDR2 SYGVKD. This CDR3 is built from 15 residues. Trimming removed 2 bases from V and 0 bases from J, with 9 bases in between. The CDR3 loop is CAISEPQGSTDTQYF. CDR3 coding DNA: TGTGCCATCAGTGAGCCCCAGGGGAGCACAGATACGCAGTATTTT.

The chain uses TRBV18 and TRBJ1-1; D call uncertain. The germline V gene encodes CDR1 KGHSH and CDR2 LQKENI. V lost 6 bases and J lost 0, with 17 bases in between. CDR3 length: 16 amino acids. In DNA, the CDR3 is TGTGCCAGCTCGCTAGGGCCGCAGGTATTGAACACTGAAGCTTTCTTT. Protein sequence: CASSLGPQVLNTEAFF. The entire variable domain, with the rest obtained from reference TRBV18 and TRBJ1-1, is as follows: NAGVMQNPRHLVRRRGQEARLRCSPMKGHSHVYWYRQLPEEGLKFMVYLQKENIIDESGMPKERFSAEFPKEGPSILRIQQVVRGDSAAYFCASSLGPQVLNTEAFFGQGTRLTVV.

The table lists this clonotype with a few counts. The gene calls are TRBV20-1 and TRBJ1-3; D might be TRBD1 (6 bases). In germline, CDR1 is DFQATT, CDR2 SNEGSKA (reference sequence). CDR3 length: 16 amino acids. V was pared by 6 bases and J by 4 bases, with 22 bases between. The CDR3 DNA reads TGCAGTGCCAAGAGAAGAAGAGCAGGGGTAGGAAACACCATATATTTT. Amino acids: CSAKRRRAGVGNTIYF.